This record looks at one T cell receptor beta chain sequence and its context. The data stem from a study of T cell changes during pregnancy in multiple sclerosis. The table came from immunoSEQ multiplex PCR; TCRdb's copy has only in-frame clones and leaves some out. The sample carries roughly 90,000 clones, under 95% recorded once. The clonotype comes from a female donor with multiple sclerosis, enrolled in a pregnancy study. The sequenced sample was peripheral blood, obtained before pregnancy.

CDR3 region: CASSPGRETQYF. CDR3 coding DNA: TGTGCCAGCAGCCCCGGCAGGGAGACCCAGTACTTC. This rearrangement joins TRBV5-4 to TRBJ2-5; D is unclear. The V end was cut by 4 bases, the J end by 5 bases, with 9 bases between. Germline loops: CDR1 SGHNT, CDR2 YYREEE (reference sequence). This CDR3 region has 12 residues.